This TCR beta chain is from a study of blood T cell repertoires in COVID-19. Germline CDR1 SGDLS, CDR2 YYNGEE. Trimming removed 3 bases from V and 4 bases from J; junction bases left unmatched: 3. CDR3 length equals 14 residues. Sequenced by immunoSEQ multiplex PCR; TCRdb stores in-frame clones only, minus some. The data show about 260,000 clones, about nine tenths seen once. The sample taken for sequencing was peripheral blood. The TCR sequence derives from a woman aged 50 to 60 who had recovered from COVID-19. The chain employs TRBV9 and TRBJ1-2; 10 nucleotides align to TRBD1. DNA of the CDR3: TGTGCCAGCAGCGGGGACAGGGGAGTCTATGGCTACACCTTC. Translation: CASSGDRGVYGYTF.